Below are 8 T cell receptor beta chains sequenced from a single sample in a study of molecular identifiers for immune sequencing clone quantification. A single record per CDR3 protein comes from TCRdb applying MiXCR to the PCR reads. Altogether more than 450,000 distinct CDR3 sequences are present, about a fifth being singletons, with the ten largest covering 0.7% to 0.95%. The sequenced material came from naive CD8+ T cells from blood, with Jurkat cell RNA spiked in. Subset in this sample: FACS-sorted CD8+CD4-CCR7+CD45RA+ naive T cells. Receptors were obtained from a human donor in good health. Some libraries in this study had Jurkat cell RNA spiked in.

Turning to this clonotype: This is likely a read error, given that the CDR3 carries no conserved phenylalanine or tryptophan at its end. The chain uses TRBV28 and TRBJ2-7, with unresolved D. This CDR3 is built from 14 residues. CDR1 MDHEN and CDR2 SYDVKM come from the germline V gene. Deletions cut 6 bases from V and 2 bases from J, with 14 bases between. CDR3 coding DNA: TGTGCCAGCAGCATTGGCGTGAGAACCTACGAGCAGTACCTC. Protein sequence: CASSIGVRTYEQYL.

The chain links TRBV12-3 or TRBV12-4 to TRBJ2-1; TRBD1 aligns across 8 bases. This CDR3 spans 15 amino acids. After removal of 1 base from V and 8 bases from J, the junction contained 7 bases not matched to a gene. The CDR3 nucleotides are TGTGCCAGCAGTTTAGGGGGACAGGTTAGAGATGAGCAGTTCTTC. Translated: CASSLGGQVRDEQFF.

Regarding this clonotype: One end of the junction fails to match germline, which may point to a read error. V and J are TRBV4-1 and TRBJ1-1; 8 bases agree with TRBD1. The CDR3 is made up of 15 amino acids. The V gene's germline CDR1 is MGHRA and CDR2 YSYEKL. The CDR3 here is CASSQQGAGNTGAFF. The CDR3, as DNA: TGCGCCAGCAGCCAACAGGGGGCAGGGAACACTGGAGCTTTCTTT.

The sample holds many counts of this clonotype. DNA for the CDR3: TGTGCCAGCAGCTTAAACGGGGTAGGGGAAAAACTGTTTTTT. Translation gives CASSLNGVGEKLFF. The chain uses TRBV7-9 and TRBJ1-4; no clear D gene. Trimming took 2 bases from V and 8 from J, leaving 12 bases between them. The CDR3 covers 14 residues. Germline V gene data show CDR1 as SEHNR and CDR2 as FQNEAQ (reference sequence).

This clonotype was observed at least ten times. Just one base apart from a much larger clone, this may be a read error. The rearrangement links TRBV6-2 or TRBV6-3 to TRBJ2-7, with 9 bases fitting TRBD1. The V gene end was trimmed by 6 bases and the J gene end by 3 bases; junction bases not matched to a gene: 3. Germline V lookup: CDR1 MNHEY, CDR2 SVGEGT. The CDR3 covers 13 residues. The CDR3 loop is CASRPGQGYEQYF. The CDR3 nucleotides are TGTGCCAGCAGACCGGGACAGGGCTACGAGCAGTACTTC.

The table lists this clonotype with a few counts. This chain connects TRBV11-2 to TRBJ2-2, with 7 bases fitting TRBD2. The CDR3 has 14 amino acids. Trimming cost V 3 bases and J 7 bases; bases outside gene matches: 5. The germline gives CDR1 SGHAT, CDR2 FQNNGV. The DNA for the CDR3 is TGTGCCAGCAGCTTGACCGGACTAGGCGGGGAGCTGTTTTTT. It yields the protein CASSLTGLGGELFF. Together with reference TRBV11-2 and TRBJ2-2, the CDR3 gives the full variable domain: EAGVAQSPRYKIIEKRQSVAFWCNPISGHATLYWYQQILGQGPKLLIQFQNNGVVDDSQLPKDRFSAERLKGVDSTLKIQPAKLEDSAVYLCASSLTGLGGELFFGEGSRLTVL.

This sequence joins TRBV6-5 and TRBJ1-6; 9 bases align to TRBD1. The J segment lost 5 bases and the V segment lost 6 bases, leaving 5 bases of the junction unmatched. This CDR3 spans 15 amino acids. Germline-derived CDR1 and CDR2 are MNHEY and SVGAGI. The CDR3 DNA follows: TGTGCCAGCAGCGGGACAGGGAGCCATAATTCACCCCTCCACTTT. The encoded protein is CASSGTGSHNSPLHF.

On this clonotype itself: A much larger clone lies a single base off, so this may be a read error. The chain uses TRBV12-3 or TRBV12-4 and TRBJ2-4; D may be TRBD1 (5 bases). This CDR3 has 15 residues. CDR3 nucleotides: TGTGCCGGCAGCCCATCCCTCCAGGGATTCGACATTCAGTACTTC. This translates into CAGSPSLQGFDIQYF.